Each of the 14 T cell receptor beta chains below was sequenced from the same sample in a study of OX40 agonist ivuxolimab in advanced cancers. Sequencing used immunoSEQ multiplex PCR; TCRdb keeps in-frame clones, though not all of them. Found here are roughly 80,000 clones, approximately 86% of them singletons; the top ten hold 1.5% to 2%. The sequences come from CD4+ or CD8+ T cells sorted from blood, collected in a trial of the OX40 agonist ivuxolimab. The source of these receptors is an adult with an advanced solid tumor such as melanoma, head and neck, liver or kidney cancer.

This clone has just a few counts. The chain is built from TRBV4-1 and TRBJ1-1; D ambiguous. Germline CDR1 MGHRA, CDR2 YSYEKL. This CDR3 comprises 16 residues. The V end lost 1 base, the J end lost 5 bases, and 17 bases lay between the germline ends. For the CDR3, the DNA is TGCGCCAGCAGCCAAGTCGAGAAGGTCAGGCGGACTGAAGCTTTCTTT. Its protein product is CASSQVEKVRRTEAFF.

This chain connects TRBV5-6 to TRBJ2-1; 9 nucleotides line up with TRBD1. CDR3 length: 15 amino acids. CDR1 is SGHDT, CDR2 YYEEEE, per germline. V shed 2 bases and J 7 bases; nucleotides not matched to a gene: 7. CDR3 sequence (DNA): TGTGCCAGCAGCTTCCGGACAGGGGATCGAAATGAGCAGTTCTTC. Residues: CASSFRTGDRNEQFF.

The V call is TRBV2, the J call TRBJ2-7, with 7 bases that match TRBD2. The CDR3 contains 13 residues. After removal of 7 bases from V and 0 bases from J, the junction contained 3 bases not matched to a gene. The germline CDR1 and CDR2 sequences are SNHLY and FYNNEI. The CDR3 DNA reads TGTGCCAGCACGGCTAGCGGCTCCTACGAGCAGTACTTC. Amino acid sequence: CASTASGSYEQYF.

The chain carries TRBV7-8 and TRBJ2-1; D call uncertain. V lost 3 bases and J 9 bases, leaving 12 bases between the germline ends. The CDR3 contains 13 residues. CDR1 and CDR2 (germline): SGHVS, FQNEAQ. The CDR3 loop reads CASSFGWRTEQFF. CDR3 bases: TGTGCCAGCAGCTTTGGATGGCGAACTGAGCAGTTCTTC. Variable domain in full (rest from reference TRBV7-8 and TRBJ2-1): GAGVSQSPRYKVAKRGQDVALRCDPISGHVSLFWYQQALGQGPEFLTYFQNEAQLDKSGLPSDRFFAERPEGSVSTLKIQRTQQEDSAVYLCASSFGWRTEQFFGPGTRLTVL.

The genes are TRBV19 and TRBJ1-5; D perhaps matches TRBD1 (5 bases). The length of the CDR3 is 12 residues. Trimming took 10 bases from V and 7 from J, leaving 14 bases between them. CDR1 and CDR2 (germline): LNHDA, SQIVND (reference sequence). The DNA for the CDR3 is TGTGCCACGCAGGGTCAGTTGCAGCCCCAGCATTTT. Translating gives CATQGQLQPQHF.

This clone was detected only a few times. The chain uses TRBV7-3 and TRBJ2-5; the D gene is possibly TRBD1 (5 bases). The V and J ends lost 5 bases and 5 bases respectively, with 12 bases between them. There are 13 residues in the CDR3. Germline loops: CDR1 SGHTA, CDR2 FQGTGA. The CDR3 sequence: CASSTGHSETQYF. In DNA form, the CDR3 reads TGTGCCAGCAGCACTGGACATTCCGAGACCCAGTACTTC.

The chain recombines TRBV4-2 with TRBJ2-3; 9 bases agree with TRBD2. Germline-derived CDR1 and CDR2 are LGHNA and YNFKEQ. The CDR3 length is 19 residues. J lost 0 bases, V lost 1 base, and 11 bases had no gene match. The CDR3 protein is CASSQAWAGGVFSTDTQYF. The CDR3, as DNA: TGTGCCAGCAGCCAAGCTTGGGCGGGAGGGGTCTTTAGCACAGATACGCAGTATTTT.

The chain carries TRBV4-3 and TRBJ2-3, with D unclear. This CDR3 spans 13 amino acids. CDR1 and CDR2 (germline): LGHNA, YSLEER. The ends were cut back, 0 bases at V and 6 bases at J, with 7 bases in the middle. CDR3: CASSQDLEDTQYF. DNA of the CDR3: TGCGCCAGCAGCCAAGACTTAGAGGATACGCAGTATTTT.

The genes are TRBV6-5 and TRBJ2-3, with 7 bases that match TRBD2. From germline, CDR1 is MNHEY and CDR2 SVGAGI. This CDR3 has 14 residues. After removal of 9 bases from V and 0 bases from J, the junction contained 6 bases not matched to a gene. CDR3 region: CASGGGRSTDTQYF. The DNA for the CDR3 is TGTGCCAGTGGTGGCGGGAGAAGCACAGATACGCAGTATTTT.

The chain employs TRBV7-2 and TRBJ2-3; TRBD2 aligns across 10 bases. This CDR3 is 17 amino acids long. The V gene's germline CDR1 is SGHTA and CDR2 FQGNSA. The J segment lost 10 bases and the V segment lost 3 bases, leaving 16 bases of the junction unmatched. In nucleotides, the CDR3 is TGTGCCAGCAGCTTGGACTCACTAGCGGGAACCCGTTGGGCGCAGTATTTT. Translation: CASSLDSLAGTRWAQYF.

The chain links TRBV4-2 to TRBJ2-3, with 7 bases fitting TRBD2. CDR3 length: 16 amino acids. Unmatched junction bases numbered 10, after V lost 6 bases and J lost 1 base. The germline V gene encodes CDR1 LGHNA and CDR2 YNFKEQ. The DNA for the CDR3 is TGTGCCAGCAGTCTCCCCGGGACTAAAGGCACAGATACGCAGTATTTT. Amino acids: CASSLPGTKGTDTQYF.

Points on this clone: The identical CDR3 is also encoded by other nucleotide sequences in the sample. Here the CDR3 DNA reads TGTGCCAGCTCACCAACAGGAGACGAGCAGTACTTC. Translation: CASSPTGDEQYF. V usage is TRBV18 and J usage is TRBJ2-7; TRBD1 might be the D (5 bases). V lost 2 bases and J 5 bases, leaving 7 bases between the germline ends. The germline V gene encodes CDR1 KGHSH and CDR2 LQKENI. This CDR3 has 12 amino acids.

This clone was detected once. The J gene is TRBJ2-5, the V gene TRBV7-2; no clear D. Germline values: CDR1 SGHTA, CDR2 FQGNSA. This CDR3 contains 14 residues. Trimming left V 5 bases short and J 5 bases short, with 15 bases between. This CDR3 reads CASSRQRAVETQYF. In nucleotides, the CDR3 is TGTGCCAGCAGCCGTCAAAGGGCTGTGGAGACCCAGTACTTC.

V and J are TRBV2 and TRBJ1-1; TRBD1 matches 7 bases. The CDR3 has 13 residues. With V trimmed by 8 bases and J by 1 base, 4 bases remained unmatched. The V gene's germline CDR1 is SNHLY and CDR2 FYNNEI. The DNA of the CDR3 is TGTGCCAGCTCAGACAGGGAGAACACTGAAGCTTTCTTT. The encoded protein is CASSDRENTEAFF.